The clone carrying this T cell receptor (beta chain) was recorded once. The antigen is not known. This record belongs to a study of T-cell memory formation after mild COVID-19. Regarding the study as a whole: Proof of SARS-CoV-2 specificity was absent for the second-wave clones that crested on day 37. Some SARS-CoV-2-responding clones were already detected in memory before infection.

V lost 7 bases and J lost 7, with 16 bases in between. Germline CDR1 LNHDA, CDR2 SQIVND (reference sequence). This CDR3 has 13 residues. Sample barcodes and UMIs were carried by the TCR alpha and TCR beta cDNA libraries that 5'RACE generated with constant-segment primers. TCRdb passed the 5' RACE reads through MiXCR, listing each CDR3 protein once. The data show 400,000 to 550,000 distinct CDR3 sequences, with nearly 25% seen just once and under 15% held by the top ten. Sequenced input: PBMCs or a T cell subset sorted from them (not recorded which). The sequence came from an adult woman who had mild COVID-19 (a few samples of this study predate the infection). Cell type and time point are not known. This rearrangement joins TRBV19 to TRBJ1-2; D uncertain. The CDR3 protein is CASTRDTRFGYTF. The CDR3 DNA follows: TGTGCCAGTACCAGAGACACGCGGTTTGGCTACACCTTC.